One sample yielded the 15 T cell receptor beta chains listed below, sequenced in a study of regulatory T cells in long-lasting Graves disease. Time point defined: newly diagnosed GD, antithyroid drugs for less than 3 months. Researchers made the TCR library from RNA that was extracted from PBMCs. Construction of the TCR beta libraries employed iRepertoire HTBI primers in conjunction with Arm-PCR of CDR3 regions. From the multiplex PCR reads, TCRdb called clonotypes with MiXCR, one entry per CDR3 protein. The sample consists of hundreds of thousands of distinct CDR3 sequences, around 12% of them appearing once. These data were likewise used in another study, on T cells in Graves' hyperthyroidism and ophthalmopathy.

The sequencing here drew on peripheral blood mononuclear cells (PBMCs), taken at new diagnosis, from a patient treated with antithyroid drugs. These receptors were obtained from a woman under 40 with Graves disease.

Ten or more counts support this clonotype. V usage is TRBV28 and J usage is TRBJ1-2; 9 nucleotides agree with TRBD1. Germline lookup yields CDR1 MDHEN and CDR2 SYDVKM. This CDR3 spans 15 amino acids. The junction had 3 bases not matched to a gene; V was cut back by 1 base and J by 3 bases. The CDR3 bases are TGTGCCAGCAGTTTATCCCGGACAGGGGACTATGGCTACACCTTC. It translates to CASSLSRTGDYGYTF.

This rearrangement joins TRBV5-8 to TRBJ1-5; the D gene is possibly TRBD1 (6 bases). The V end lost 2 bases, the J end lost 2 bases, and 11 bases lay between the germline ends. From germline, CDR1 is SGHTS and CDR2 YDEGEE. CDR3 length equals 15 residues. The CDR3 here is CASSLVQGGNQPQHF. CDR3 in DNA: TGTGCCAGCAGCTTAGTACAGGGAGGCAATCAGCCCCAGCATTTT.

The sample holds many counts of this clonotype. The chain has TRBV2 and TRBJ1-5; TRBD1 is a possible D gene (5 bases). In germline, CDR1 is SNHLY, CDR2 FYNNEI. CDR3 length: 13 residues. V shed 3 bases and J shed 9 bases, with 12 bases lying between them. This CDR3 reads CASSETEMGPQHF. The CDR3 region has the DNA TGTGCCAGCAGTGAGACAGAAATGGGGCCCCAGCATTTT.

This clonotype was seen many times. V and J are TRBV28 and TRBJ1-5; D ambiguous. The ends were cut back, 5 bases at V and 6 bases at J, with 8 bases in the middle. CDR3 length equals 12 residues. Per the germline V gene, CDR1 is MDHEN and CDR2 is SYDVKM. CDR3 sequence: CASSTRGQPQHF. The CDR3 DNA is TGTGCCAGCAGTACGCGGGGTCAGCCCCAGCATTTT.

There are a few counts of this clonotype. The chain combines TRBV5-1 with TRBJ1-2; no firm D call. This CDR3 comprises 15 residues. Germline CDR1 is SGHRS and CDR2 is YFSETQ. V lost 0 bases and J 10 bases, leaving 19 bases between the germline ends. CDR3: CASSLESRAGYHYTF. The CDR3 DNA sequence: TGCGCCAGCAGCTTGGAATCCCGGGCCGGCTACCACTACACCTTC.

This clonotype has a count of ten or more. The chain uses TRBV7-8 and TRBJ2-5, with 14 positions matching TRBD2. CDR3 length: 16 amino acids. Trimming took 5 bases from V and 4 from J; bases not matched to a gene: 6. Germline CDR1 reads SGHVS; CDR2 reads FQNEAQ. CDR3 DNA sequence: TGTGCCAGCAGCCAGACTAGCGGGAGGGTATCAGAGACCCAGTACTTC. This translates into CASSQTSGRVSETQYF.

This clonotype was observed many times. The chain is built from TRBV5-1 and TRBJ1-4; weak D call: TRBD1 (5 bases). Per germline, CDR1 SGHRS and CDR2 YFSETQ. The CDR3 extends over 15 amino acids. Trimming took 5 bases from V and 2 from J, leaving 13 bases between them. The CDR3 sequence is CASSSGGVTNEKLFF. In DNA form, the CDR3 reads TGCGCCAGCAGTTCTGGAGGGGTGACTAATGAAAAACTGTTTTTT.

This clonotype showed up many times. CDR3 sequence (DNA): TGTGCCAGCAGTTCGCCGACAGGGGCTTCCAGCACAGATACGCAGTATTTT. The encoded protein is CASSSPTGASSTDTQYF. This sequence joins TRBV28 and TRBJ2-3, with 8 nucleotides matching TRBD1. With 4 bases clipped from V and 0 bases from J, the junction kept 9 bases outside the gene matches. The CDR3 is 17 amino acids. CDR1 is MDHEN, CDR2 SYDVKM, per germline.

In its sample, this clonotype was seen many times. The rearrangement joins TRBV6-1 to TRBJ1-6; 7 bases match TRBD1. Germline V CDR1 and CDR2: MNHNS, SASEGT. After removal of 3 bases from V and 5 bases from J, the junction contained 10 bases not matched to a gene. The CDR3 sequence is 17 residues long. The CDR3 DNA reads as TGTGCCAGCAGTGAGGAGAAGGGGGCTTGGAATAATTCACCCCTCCACTTT. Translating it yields CASSEEKGAWNNSPLHF.

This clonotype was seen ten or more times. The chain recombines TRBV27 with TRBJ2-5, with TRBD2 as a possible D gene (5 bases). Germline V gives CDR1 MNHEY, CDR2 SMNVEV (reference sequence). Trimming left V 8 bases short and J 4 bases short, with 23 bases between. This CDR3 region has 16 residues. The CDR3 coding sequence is TGTGCCAGCGCGCGCCAGATGGGAGTCGTGGGAGAGACCCAGTACTTC. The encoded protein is CASARQMGVVGETQYF.

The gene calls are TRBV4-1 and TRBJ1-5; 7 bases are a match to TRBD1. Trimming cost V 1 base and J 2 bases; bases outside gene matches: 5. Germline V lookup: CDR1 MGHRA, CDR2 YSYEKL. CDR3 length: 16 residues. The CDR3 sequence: CASSQVTGVGNQPQHF. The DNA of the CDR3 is TGCGCCAGCAGCCAAGTAACAGGGGTGGGCAATCAGCCCCAGCATTTT.

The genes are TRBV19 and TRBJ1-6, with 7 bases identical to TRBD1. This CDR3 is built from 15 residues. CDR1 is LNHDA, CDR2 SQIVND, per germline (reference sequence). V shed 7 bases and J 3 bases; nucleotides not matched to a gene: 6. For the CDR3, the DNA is TGTGCCAGTACCCTCCGGGACAGCTATAATTCACCCCTCCACTTT. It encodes CASTLRDSYNSPLHF.

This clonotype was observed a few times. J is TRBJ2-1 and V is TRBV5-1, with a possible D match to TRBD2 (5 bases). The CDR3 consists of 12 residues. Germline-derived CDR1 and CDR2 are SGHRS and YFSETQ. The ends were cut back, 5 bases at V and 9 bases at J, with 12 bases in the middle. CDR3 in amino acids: CASRPSEAEQFF. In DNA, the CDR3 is TGCGCCAGCAGGCCCTCGGAGGCTGAGCAGTTCTTC.

The CDR3 bases are TGTGCCAGCAGTTACCTCAGGGGGCACCGGCTGAATCAGCCCCAGCATTTT. It specifies CASSYLRGHRLNQPQHF. This rearrangement joins TRBV28 to TRBJ1-5, with 8 bases lining up with TRBD1. CDR3 length: 17 amino acids. Trimming at V came to 4 bases and at J to 4 bases, leaving 12 bases not matched to a gene. Germline V lookup: CDR1 MDHEN, CDR2 SYDVKM.

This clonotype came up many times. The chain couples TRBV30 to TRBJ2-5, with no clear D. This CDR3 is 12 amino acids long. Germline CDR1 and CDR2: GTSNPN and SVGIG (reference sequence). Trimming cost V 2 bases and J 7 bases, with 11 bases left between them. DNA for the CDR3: TGTGCCTGGAGTCCGCCTTATGGGACCCAGTACTTC. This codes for CAWSPPYGTQYF.